This T cell receptor beta chain was captured in a study of beta chain features in type 1 diabetes. Overall study: Examination covered fewer than 110 million sorted cells spanning all samples. Overall study results and limits: The similarity of naive, central memory and Treg TCRB repertoires appeared greater among patients than among healthy donors.

Isolated RNA was reverse transcribed in full, so expressed TCRB transcripts were sequenced. TCRdb keeps only in-frame clones here, not all; method: immunoSEQ multiplex PCR. The sample has around 200,000 clones, less than 15% seen once. Deletions cut 2 bases from V and 9 bases from J, with 14 bases between. The CDR3 runs to 13 residues. Germline CDR1 and CDR2: GTSNPN and SVGIG (reference sequence). One heparinised draw, averaging roughly 100 mL, was taken per donor. Based on CD45RO/CCR7/CD25/CD127/CD95/CD27, CD4+ regulatory, stem cell-like memory, naive and central memory cells were sorted. To note about this clone: Its antigen remains unknown.

Sequencing was carried out using central memory CD4+ T cells from blood. The chain has TRBV30 and TRBJ1-5, with no clear D. The receptor was isolated from a woman younger than 30 in good health. The CDR3: CAWSPRGGWPQHF. The CDR3 DNA follows: TGTGCCTGGAGTCCACGGGGAGGTTGGCCCCAGCATTTT. Filled out from reference TRBV30 and TRBJ1-5, the complete variable domain reads SQTIHQWPATLVQPVGSPLSLECTVEGTSNPNLYWYRQAAGRGLQLLFYSVGIGQISSEVPQNLSASRPQDRQFILSSKKLLLSDSGFYLCAWSPRGGWPQHFGDGTRLSIL.